These 23 T cell receptor beta chains share one sample of origin, sequenced in a study of blood T cell repertoires in COVID-19. The method was immunoSEQ multiplex PCR; TCRdb's version includes in-frame clones alone and lacks a portion of them. The table lists about 180,000 clones, around 87% of them singletons. Material for sequencing was peripheral blood. These receptors came from a man aged 40-49 years with active or convalescent COVID-19.

The chain recombines TRBV19 with TRBJ1-4, with no clear D. Germline CDR1 LNHDA, CDR2 SQIVND (reference sequence). The CDR3 length is 14 residues. Trimming shortened V by 6 bases and J by 3 bases, and 11 bases separated the two germline ends. The CDR3, as DNA: TGTGCCAGTAGGACGGCCGGGGCTAATGAAAAACTGTTTTTT. This translates into CASRTAGANEKLFF.

V usage is TRBV5-6 and J usage is TRBJ2-5; weak D call: TRBD1 (6 bases). The CDR3 runs 15 residues. The germline CDR1 and CDR2 sequences are SGHDT and YYEEEE. Trimming took off 2 bases at V and 2 bases at J, with 13 bases between the two ends. CDR3 sequence (DNA): TGTGCCAGCAGCTTTAGTCCTCAGGGGCAAGAGACCCAGTACTTC. Protein: CASSFSPQGQETQYF.

J is TRBJ2-5 and V is TRBV30; perhaps TRBD1 as D (5 bases). Germline CDR1 and CDR2: GTSNPN and SVGIG (reference sequence). The ends were cut back, 2 bases at V and 2 bases at J, with 9 bases in the middle. The CDR3 consists of 13 residues. DNA for the CDR3: TGTGCCTGGAGTCTACAGGTGCAAGAGACCCAGTACTTC. Its protein is CAWSLQVQETQYF.

This chain joins TRBV6-5 and TRBJ2-7, with TRBD2 as a possible D gene (5 bases). Germline V CDR1 and CDR2: MNHEY, SVGAGI. The CDR3 loop spans 15 amino acids. V was clipped by 0 bases and J by 3 bases, with 12 bases between them. In DNA, the CDR3 is TGTGCCAGCAGTTACTCCCAGCGGACCCTCTACGAGCAGTACTTC. Its protein product is CASSYSQRTLYEQYF.

The V and J genes are TRBV30 and TRBJ1-1; D not resolved. The CDR3 runs 12 residues. V was shortened by 4 bases and J by 3 bases, with 9 bases between the two germline ends. Germline loops: CDR1 GTSNPN, CDR2 SVGIG (reference sequence). As DNA, the CDR3 is TGTGCCTGGATCCGGGAGGACACTGAAGCTTTCTTT. Protein: CAWIREDTEAFF.

This clone came up once. The CDR3 here is CASRVQGTNTEAFF. The CDR3, as DNA: TGTGCCAGCAGGGTACAGGGAACGAACACTGAAGCTTTCTTT. The chain employs TRBV6-5 and TRBJ1-1, with D perhaps matching TRBD1 (6 bases). V was cut by 6 bases and J by 1 base, with 12 bases left in between. This CDR3 is 14 amino acids long. Germline V gene data show CDR1 as MNHEY and CDR2 as SVGAGI.

The V and J genes are TRBV6-5 and TRBJ1-5, with D unclear. Trimming took 5 bases from V and 4 from J, leaving 12 bases between them. The CDR3 length is 14 residues. The germline V gene encodes CDR1 MNHEY and CDR2 SVGAGI. The CDR3: CASSHRENNQPQHF. The CDR3, as DNA: TGTGCCAGCAGTCACCGGGAGAATAATCAGCCCCAGCATTTT.

The V and J genes are TRBV7-9 and TRBJ2-1, with a possible D match to TRBD1 (6 bases). The CDR3 loop spans 15 amino acids. Germline CDR1 SEHNR, CDR2 FQNEAQ (reference sequence). The V end lost 5 bases, the J end lost 0 bases, and 11 bases lay between the germline ends. In DNA, the CDR3 is TGTGCCAGCAGCCCCAGGGGTACCTCCTACAATGAGCAGTTCTTC. It yields the protein CASSPRGTSYNEQFF.

The CDR3 coding sequence is TGTGCCAGCAGTTTTCCCAACGGGGAGCTGTTTTTT. It translates to CASSFPNGELFF. V and J are TRBV27 and TRBJ2-2, with unresolved D. The CDR3 is 12 amino acids. Germline values: CDR1 MNHEY, CDR2 SMNVEV (reference sequence). V shed 3 bases and J shed 7 bases, with 6 bases lying between them.

The chain uses TRBV6-9 and TRBJ1-5; D not certain. The V end lost 1 base, the J end lost 1 base, and 8 bases lay between the germline ends. The CDR3 has 15 residues. Per germline, CDR1 MNHGY and CDR2 SVAAGI. The CDR3 coding sequence is TGTGCCAGCAGTTATTTCCCCGGGAGCAATCAGCCCCAGCATTTT. Translated: CASSYFPGSNQPQHF.

DNA for the CDR3: TGTGCCAGCAGCACGGGACAGCACTACAATGAGCAGTTCTTC. This codes for CASSTGQHYNEQFF. The V call is TRBV6-5, the J call TRBJ2-1; TRBD1 matches 7 bases. This CDR3 has 14 residues. The trim removed 6 bases at V and 3 bases at J, leaving 5 bases unmatched. CDR1 is MNHEY, CDR2 SVGAGI, per germline.

The CDR3 sequence: CASRPTSGGPDTQYF. The CDR3 bases are TGTGCCAGTAGACCGACTAGCGGGGGTCCAGATACGCAGTATTTT. This chain links TRBV19 with TRBJ2-3; TRBD2 aligns across 12 bases. The germline V gene encodes CDR1 LNHDA and CDR2 SQIVND (reference sequence). With V trimmed by 6 bases and J by 4 bases, 5 bases remained unmatched. There are 15 residues in the CDR3.

The chain joins TRBV6-5 to TRBJ1-1; D unresolved. V lost 5 bases, J lost 6 bases, and 13 bases lay in between. The CDR3 has 13 residues. The germline gives CDR1 MNHEY, CDR2 SVGAGI. The CDR3 is CASSPAGQSEAFF. The CDR3 nucleotides read TGTGCCAGCAGTCCCGCGGGCCAGTCTGAAGCTTTCTTT.

In its sample, this clone was seen once. The CDR3 nucleotides are TGTGCCAGCAGCACGAGGACTGCGAGCTCCGAGGCTTTCTTT. Its translation: CASSTRTASSEAFF. This chain joins TRBV9 and TRBJ1-1, with D unresolved. V was cut by 4 bases and J by 11 bases, with 21 bases left in between. This CDR3 is built from 14 residues. In germline, CDR1 is SGDLS, CDR2 YYNGEE.

The chain uses TRBV11-2 and TRBJ1-1; D gene unclear. The CDR3 runs to 12 residues. The V end lost 7 bases, the J end lost 3 bases, and 9 bases lay between the germline ends. Germline V gene data show CDR1 as SGHAT and CDR2 as FQNNGV. CDR3 protein: CASTLPDTEAFF. The CDR3 bases are TGTGCCAGCACCCTCCCGGACACTGAAGCTTTCTTT.

V usage is TRBV7-2 and J usage is TRBJ2-4; TRBD2 aligns across 7 bases. There are 13 residues in the CDR3. Germline-derived CDR1 and CDR2 are SGHTA and FQGNSA. V gave up 6 bases and J gave up 8 bases; unmatched junction bases: 7. CDR3 nucleotides: TGTGCCAGCAGTTATGTGGGGGGGGACATTCAGTACTTC. It yields the protein CASSYVGGDIQYF. Complete variable domain (other parts from reference TRBV7-2 and TRBJ2-4): GAGVSQSPSNKVTEKGKDVELRCDPISGHTALYWYRQSLGQGLEFLIYFQGNSAPDKSGLPSDRFSAERTGGSVSTLTIQRTQQEDSAVYLCASSYVGGDIQYFGAGTRLSVL.

The V call is TRBV7-2, the J call TRBJ2-3; TRBD2 might be the D (7 bases). Germline V gene data show CDR1 as SGHTA and CDR2 as FQGNSA. This CDR3 is 16 amino acids long. V was cut by 3 bases and J by 0 bases, with 13 bases left in between. CDR3 in amino acids: CASSFRGGTSTDTQYF. The CDR3 DNA is TGTGCCAGCAGCTTCAGGGGAGGGACTAGCACAGATACGCAGTATTTT.

The rearrangement uses TRBV5-1 and TRBJ2-3, with a possible D match to TRBD1 (6 bases). The CDR3 extends over 15 amino acids. The germline V and J ends were trimmed by 7 bases and 1 base, with 16 bases remaining between them. Germline V lookup: CDR1 SGHRS, CDR2 YFSETQ. CDR3 amino acids: CASGVRGGGTDTQYF. The CDR3 DNA is TGCGCCAGCGGGGTACGAGGGGGAGGCACAGATACGCAGTATTTT.

The gene calls are TRBV10-1 and TRBJ1-2; D call uncertain. CDR3 length equals 13 residues. Trimming stripped 4 bases from V and 2 bases from J, with 8 bases between. Germline V lookup: CDR1 WNHNN, CDR2 SYGVQD (reference sequence). CDR3 coding DNA: TGCGCCAGCAGTGTTAACAGAAACTATGGCTACACCTTC. Its translation is CASSVNRNYGYTF.

In its sample, this clone was seen once. The identical CDR3 is also encoded by other nucleotide sequences in the sample. The rearrangement links TRBV14 to TRBJ1-1, with D perhaps TRBD1 (5 bases). CDR1 is SGHDN and CDR2 is FVKESK in the germline V gene. The CDR3 consists of 13 residues. The V end was cut by 3 bases, the J end by 3 bases, with 8 bases between. The CDR3 DNA reads TGTGCCAGCAGCCAGGGGCTGGACACTGAAGCTTTCTTT. Translated, it gives CASSQGLDTEAFF.

This chain links TRBV10-2 with TRBJ2-5; 7 bases are a match to TRBD1. The CDR3 runs to 14 residues. Germline V gene data show CDR1 as WSHSY and CDR2 as SAAADI. Germline trimming cut 2 bases from V and 3 bases from J; bases unmatched to any gene: 3. CDR3 sequence (DNA): TGCGCCAGCAGTGAGCAGGGGGTTAAAGAGACCCAGTACTTC. Protein product: CASSEQGVKETQYF.

The V gene is TRBV18, the J gene TRBJ1-1, with 7 nucleotides matching TRBD1. Trimming cost V 4 bases and J 6 bases; bases outside gene matches: 8. The CDR3 loop spans 14 amino acids. CDR1 and CDR2 from the germline V gene are KGHSH and LQKENI. As DNA, the CDR3 is TGTGCCAGCTCACTAAAACAGGGGCTGGCTGAAGCTTTCTTT. Translated: CASSLKQGLAEAFF.

The chain employs TRBV2 and TRBJ1-3, with D maybe TRBD1 (5 bases). V dropped 4 bases and J dropped 1 base, with 11 bases sitting between them. Germline CDR1 is SNHLY and CDR2 is FYNNEI. The CDR3 is 15 residues long. The CDR3 region is CASSAQVTSGNTIYF. For the CDR3, the DNA is TGTGCCAGCAGTGCACAGGTAACGTCTGGAAACACCATATATTTT.